One sample yielded the 15 T cell receptor beta chains listed below, sequenced in a study of T cells in localized non-small cell lung cancer. Here immunoSEQ multiplex PCR was the method, and the copy in TCRdb shows in-frame clones only, minus some. The data hold tens of thousands of clones, with about nine tenths observed a single time. Sequences were derived from peripheral blood, sampled before any cancer treatment. The receptors were sampled from a woman aged 35-70 years with stage I lung adenocarcinoma.

The chain combines TRBV5-1 with TRBJ2-7, with a weak D call TRBD2 (6 bases). Trimming removed 0 bases from V and 3 bases from J, with 13 bases in between. Per the germline V gene, CDR1 is SGHRS and CDR2 is YFSETQ. CDR3 size: 15 residues. CDR3: CASSLAGTGDYEQYF. The CDR3 nucleotides are TGCGCCAGCAGCTTGGCAGGGACGGGGGACTACGAGCAGTACTTC.

The rearrangement joins TRBV7-8 to TRBJ1-1; no clear D gene. In germline, CDR1 is SGHVS, CDR2 FQNEAQ. Trimming took off 2 bases at V and 4 bases at J, with 23 bases between the two ends. The length of the CDR3 is 18 residues. Here the CDR3 DNA reads TGTGCCAGCAGCTTATACGGAGTGGGGAAAGGTTTTATCACTGAAGCTTTCTTT. It specifies CASSLYGVGKGFITEAFF.

There are a few counts of this clone. The V and J genes are TRBV2 and TRBJ1-2; D is possibly TRBD1 (6 bases). The germline V gene has CDR1 SNHLY and CDR2 FYNNEI. The CDR3 runs to 13 residues. V gave up 6 bases and J gave up 6 bases, with 14 bases separating them. The CDR3: CASRQGRLNGYTF. In DNA, the CDR3 is TGTGCCAGCAGACAGGGAAGGTTAAATGGCTACACCTTC. The variable domain in full, completed from reference TRBV2 and TRBJ1-2, reads EPEVTQTPSHQVTQMGQEVILRCVPISNHLYFYWYRQILGQKVEFLVSFYNNEISEKSEIFDDQFSVERPDGSNFTLKIRSTKLEDSAMYFCASRQGRLNGYTFGSGTRLTVV.

The chain is built from TRBV2 and TRBJ1-2; TRBD1 matches 8 bases. Germline assignment: CDR1 SNHLY and CDR2 FYNNEI. V trimming: 7 bases; J trimming: 0 bases; junction bases outside the gene matches: 4. CDR3 length: 14 residues. CDR3 sequence (DNA): TGTGCCAGCACCCCGGACAGGGCTAACTATGGCTACACCTTC. As protein: CASTPDRANYGYTF.

The V and J genes are TRBV9 and TRBJ1-4; weak D call: TRBD1 (5 bases). The CDR3 spans 16 residues. The V gene lost 1 base and the J gene lost 0 bases, with 10 bases spanning the gap. The germline V gene has CDR1 SGDLS and CDR2 YYNGEE. The CDR3 here is CASSVQGVATNEKLFF. As DNA, the CDR3 is TGTGCCAGCAGCGTACAGGGAGTTGCAACTAATGAAAAACTGTTTTTT.

The rearrangement links TRBV30 to TRBJ2-1; unclear D gene. V was pared by 7 bases and J by 4 bases, with 11 bases between. The CDR3 totals 12 residues. Germline CDR1 reads GTSNPN; CDR2 reads SVGIG (reference sequence). Here the CDR3 DNA reads TGTGCCTCCAAACAGAAATACAATGAGCAGTTCTTC. Its protein is CASKQKYNEQFF.

The chain has TRBV7-9 and TRBJ1-2, with D perhaps TRBD1 (5 bases). With 4 bases removed from V and 6 bases from J, the gap between germline ends came to 21 bases. This CDR3 has 16 amino acids. Germline-derived CDR1 and CDR2 are SEHNR and FQNEAQ (reference sequence). Here the CDR3 reads CASSWGTEPYLDGYTF. As DNA, the CDR3 is TGTGCCAGCAGCTGGGGGACCGAACCATATTTGGATGGCTACACCTTC.

The rearrangement uses TRBV28 and TRBJ2-7; maybe TRBD1 (6 bases). Germline assignment: CDR1 MDHEN and CDR2 SYDVKM. The length of the CDR3 is 13 residues. The ends were cut back, 8 bases at V and 5 bases at J, with 16 bases in the middle. In DNA, the CDR3 is TGTGCCAGCCTCGTACAGGGTACCCACGAGCAGTACTTC. It encodes CASLVQGTHEQYF.

This clone was counted a few times. The rearrangement joins TRBV30 to TRBJ2-1, with unresolved D. The CDR3 totals 11 residues. Per the germline V gene, CDR1 is GTSNPN and CDR2 is SVGIG (reference sequence). V shed 3 bases and J shed 7 bases, with 7 bases lying between them. CDR3 region: CAWRRFNEQFF. The CDR3 DNA follows: TGTGCCTGGAGACGGTTTAATGAGCAGTTCTTC.

The chain uses TRBV7-2 and TRBJ1-5; 7 bases fit TRBD1. This CDR3 has 15 residues. Germline V gene data show CDR1 as SGHTA and CDR2 as FQGNSA. The V and J ends lost 5 bases and 2 bases, in that order; junction bases with no gene match: 6. CDR3 DNA: TGTGCCAGCAGCCCGAGACAGGGTGGCAATCAGCCCCAGCATTTT. It specifies CASSPRQGGNQPQHF.

This chain links TRBV30 with TRBJ1-1, with D unresolved. This CDR3 contains 14 residues. The V end was cut by 5 bases, the J end by 7 bases, with 20 bases between. Looked up from germline, CDR1 is GTSNPN and CDR2 is SVGIG (reference sequence). This chain's CDR3 is CAWDLTRVGSEAFF. The DNA for the CDR3 is TGTGCCTGGGATTTAACCAGAGTTGGCAGTGAAGCTTTCTTT. Based on the CDR3 plus reference TRBV30 and TRBJ1-1, the full variable domain is SQTIHQWPATLVQPVGSPLSLECTVEGTSNPNLYWYRQAAGRGLQLLFYSVGIGQISSEVPQNLSASRPQDRQFILSSKKLLLSDSGFYLCAWDLTRVGSEAFFGQGTRLTVV.

This chain joins TRBV29-1 and TRBJ2-7; 13 bases line up with TRBD2. The CDR3 consists of 14 residues. Per germline, CDR1 SQVTM and CDR2 ANQGSEA. V lost 7 bases and J lost 7; bases outside the gene matches: 10. The CDR3 spells CSGLTSGGPLEQYF. The CDR3 nucleotides read TGCAGCGGCCTGACTAGCGGGGGGCCGTTGGAGCAGTACTTC.

The V and J genes are TRBV5-4 and TRBJ2-5; D remains ambiguous. This CDR3 contains 16 residues. Trimming shortened V by 4 bases and J by 1 base, and 17 bases separated the two germline ends. In germline, CDR1 is SGHNT, CDR2 YYREEE (reference sequence). CDR3 in DNA: TGTGCCAGCAGCCCAACCTACTCCCGACTCCAAGAGACCCAGTACTTC. The encoded protein is CASSPTYSRLQETQYF.

Written as DNA, the CDR3 is TGTGCCAGCGAATTTGGGGGGACATCCTACGAGCAGTACTTC. As protein: CASEFGGTSYEQYF. V is TRBV2 and J is TRBJ2-7, with D perhaps being TRBD1 or TRBD2 (6 bases each). CDR3 length: 14 amino acids. Trimming cost V 8 bases and J 1 base, with 15 bases left between them. Germline V gives CDR1 SNHLY, CDR2 FYNNEI.

This chain joins TRBV6-5 and TRBJ2-6; no clear D gene. Germline loops: CDR1 MNHEY, CDR2 SVGAGI. Trimming removed 0 bases from V and 0 bases from J, with 6 bases in between. The CDR3 is made up of 16 amino acids. The CDR3 DNA reads TGTGCCAGCAGTTACTCAACGCGCTCTGGGGCCAACGTCCTGACTTTC. Translation gives CASSYSTRSGANVLTF.